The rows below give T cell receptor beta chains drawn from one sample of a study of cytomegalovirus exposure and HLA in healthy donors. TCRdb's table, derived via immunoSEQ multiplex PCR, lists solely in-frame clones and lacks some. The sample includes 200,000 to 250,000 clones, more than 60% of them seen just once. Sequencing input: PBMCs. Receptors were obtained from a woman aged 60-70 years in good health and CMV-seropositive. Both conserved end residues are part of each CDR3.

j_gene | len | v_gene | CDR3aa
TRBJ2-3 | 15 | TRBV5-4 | CASSLSGRGPDTQYF
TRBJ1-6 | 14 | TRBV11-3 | CASSVGREGSPLHF
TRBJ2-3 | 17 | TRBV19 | CASSIIPGTDDTDTQYF
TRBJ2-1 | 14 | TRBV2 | CASSLGEGTVKQFF
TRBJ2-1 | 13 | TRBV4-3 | CASSQGAGYEQFF
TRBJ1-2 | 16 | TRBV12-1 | CASSPDTVTPYYGYTF
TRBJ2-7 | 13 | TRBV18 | CASSPQAGDEQYF
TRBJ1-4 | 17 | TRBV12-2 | CASRLPAWDRGDEKLFF
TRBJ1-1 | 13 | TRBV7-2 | CASSLSLNTEAFF
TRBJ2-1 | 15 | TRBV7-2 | CASSLAGLSYNEQFF
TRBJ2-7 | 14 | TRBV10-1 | CASSGRGAAYEQYF
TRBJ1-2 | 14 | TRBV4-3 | CASSQRQGTYGYTF
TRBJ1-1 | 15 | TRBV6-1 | CASSAPGTGGTEAFF
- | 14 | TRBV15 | CATSRGGDAYEQYF
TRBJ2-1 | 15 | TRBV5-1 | CASSLAEVLGNEQFF
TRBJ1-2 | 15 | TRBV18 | CASSLGQGSSDGYTF
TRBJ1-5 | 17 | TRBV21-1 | CASSPQGGGDSNQPQHF
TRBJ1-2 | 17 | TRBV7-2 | CASSLGSMGGWIYGYTF
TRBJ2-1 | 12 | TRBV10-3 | CAISVTYNEQFF
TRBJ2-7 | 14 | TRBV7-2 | CASSFQGQGYEQYF
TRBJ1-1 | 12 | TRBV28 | CASSLTGGEAFF
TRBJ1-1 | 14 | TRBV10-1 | CVQPKGTANTEAFF
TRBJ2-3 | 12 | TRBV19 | CASSIRADTQYF
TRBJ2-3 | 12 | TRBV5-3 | CARSLVSDTQYF
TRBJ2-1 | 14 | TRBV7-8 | CASSTTSLVNEQFF
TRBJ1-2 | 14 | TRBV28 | CASSSGRIQYGYTF